The 15 T cell receptor beta chains below come from one sample, sequenced in a study of blood T cell repertoires in COVID-19. TCRdb's copy holds only in-frame clones and misses some; the assay was immunoSEQ multiplex PCR. The sample holds some 190,000 clones, 82% seen once. Sequenced sample: peripheral blood. The receptors were gathered from a woman in her fifties or sixties with COVID-19, enrolled during active disease.

V gene TRBV3-1 (or the pseudogene TRBV3-2) combines with J gene TRBJ2-5; 13 nucleotides match TRBD2. The junction had 12 bases not matched to a gene; V was cut back by 7 bases and J by 4 bases. The CDR3 covers 17 residues. The germline gives CDR1 LGHDT, CDR2 YNNKEL (reference sequence). The CDR3 DNA follows: TGTGCCAGCACCCGAGGTACGAGGACTAGCGGGGGAGAGACCCAGTACTTC. As protein: CASTRGTRTSGGETQYF.

The chain couples TRBV30 to TRBJ1-1; 7 nucleotides agree with TRBD1. With V trimmed by 2 bases and J by 0 bases, 3 bases remained unmatched. This CDR3 spans 14 amino acids. The germline CDR1 and CDR2 sequences are GTSNPN and SVGIG (reference sequence). In DNA form, the CDR3 reads TGTGCCTGGAGTCCAGACAGGGTGAACACTGAAGCTTTCTTT. It yields the protein CAWSPDRVNTEAFF.

V is TRBV28 and J is TRBJ1-5; 8 nucleotides match TRBD1. The CDR3 extends over 14 amino acids. Germline loops: CDR1 MDHEN, CDR2 SYDVKM. With V trimmed by 4 bases and J by 5 bases, 4 bases remained unmatched. For the CDR3, the DNA is TGTGCCAGCAGTTCACAGGGGGGGGATCAGCCCCAGCATTTT. It is translated as CASSSQGGDQPQHF.

V usage is TRBV14 and J usage is TRBJ2-1; tentative D call: TRBD2 (6 bases). The CDR3 is 13 amino acids. Trimming cost V 0 bases and J 11 bases, with 11 bases left between them. CDR1 is SGHDN and CDR2 is FVKESK in the germline V gene. This chain's CDR3 is CASSQDWRGKQFF. Written as DNA, the CDR3 is TGTGCCAGCAGCCAAGATTGGCGGGGCAAGCAGTTCTTC.

The sample holds a few counts of this clone. The CDR3 spells CASSLEGGFRTDTQYF. The CDR3 coding sequence is TGCGCCAGCAGCTTGGAAGGGGGTTTCCGCACAGATACGCAGTATTTT. The V call is TRBV5-1, the J call TRBJ2-3, with D possibly TRBD1 on 6 matching bases. The CDR3 runs to 16 residues. The V and J ends lost 0 bases and 1 base respectively, with 12 bases between them. Germline V gene lookup returns CDR1 SGHRS and CDR2 YFSETQ.

The V gene is TRBV6-6, the J gene TRBJ2-1; perhaps TRBD2 as D (6 bases). Germline CDR1 reads MNHNY; CDR2 reads SVGAGI (reference sequence). V lost 0 bases, J lost 9 bases, and 12 bases lay in between. The CDR3 loop spans 14 amino acids. This chain's CDR3 is CASSYSMGGSEQFF. CDR3 sequence (DNA): TGTGCCAGCAGTTACTCGATGGGGGGAAGTGAGCAGTTCTTC.

At least ten counts were recorded for this clone. The chain combines TRBV23-1 with TRBJ1-5; no reliable D call. TRBV23-1 is an ORF, with its function uncertain. The CDR3 covers 11 residues. With 4 bases removed from V and 5 bases from J, the gap between germline ends came to 3 bases. The DNA of the CDR3 is TGCGCCAGCAGTCCCGATCAGCCCCAGCATTTT. Its protein is CASSPDQPQHF.

The rearrangement joins TRBV5-1 to TRBJ1-1; D gene uncertain. V was pared by 2 bases and J by 5 bases, with 10 bases between. The CDR3 contains 13 residues. Germline CDR1 and CDR2: SGHRS and YFSETQ. CDR3 sequence (DNA): TGCGCCAGCAGCTTAGTGGCCGAAACTGAAGCTTTCTTT. Translation gives CASSLVAETEAFF. The full variable domain, completed using reference TRBV5-1 and TRBJ1-1, is KAGVTQTPRYLIKTRGQQVTLSCSPISGHRSVSWYQQTPGQGLQFLFEYFSETQRNKGNFPGRFSGRQFSNSRSEMNVSTLELGDSALYLCASSLVAETEAFFGQGTRLTVV.

The chain employs TRBV28 and TRBJ2-5; D is perhaps TRBD1 (6 bases). The CDR3 runs to 13 residues. V dropped 6 bases and J dropped 1 base, with 9 bases sitting between them. CDR1 and CDR2 from the germline V gene are MDHEN and SYDVKM. The DNA for the CDR3 is TGTGCCAGCAGCCGGACAGCCCAAGAGACCCAGTACTTC. Encoded protein: CASSRTAQETQYF.

V is TRBV28 and J is TRBJ1-1, with a weak D call TRBD1 (5 bases). This CDR3 has 15 residues. CDR1 MDHEN and CDR2 SYDVKM come from the germline V gene. Between the trimmed V and J ends, which lost 6 bases and 7 bases, there was a span of 21 bases. CDR3 region: CASSYPGSGGGEAFF. The DNA of the CDR3 is TGTGCCAGCAGCTACCCCGGATCCGGGGGGGGTGAAGCTTTCTTT.

This chain links TRBV10-3 with TRBJ2-1; 12 nucleotides agree with TRBD2. There are 16 residues in the CDR3. Per germline, CDR1 ENHRY and CDR2 SYGVKD. Germline trimming cut 2 bases from V and 9 bases from J; bases unmatched to any gene: 8. The CDR3 sequence is CAISESRLAGAGEQFF. CDR3 DNA sequence: TGTGCCATCAGTGAGAGCCGACTAGCGGGAGCCGGTGAGCAGTTCTTC.

V is TRBV7-9 and J is TRBJ1-3, with 8 positions matching TRBD1. The germline V gene encodes CDR1 SEHNR and CDR2 FQNEAQ (reference sequence). Trimming took 1 base from V and 2 from J; bases not matched to a gene: 1. CDR3 size: 15 residues. Here the CDR3 reads CASSLGRGPGNTIYF. In DNA form, the CDR3 reads TGTGCCAGCAGCTTAGGCAGGGGGCCTGGAAACACCATATATTTT.

The CDR3 region is CASSDLPGQILNYGYTF. CDR3 nucleotide sequence: TGTGCCAGCAGTGACCTTCCGGGACAGATACTAAACTATGGCTACACCTTC. V usage is TRBV2 and J usage is TRBJ1-2; 7 bases are shared with TRBD1. V lost 3 bases, J lost 2 bases, and 12 bases stayed unmatched. This CDR3 spans 17 amino acids. The V gene's germline CDR1 is SNHLY and CDR2 FYNNEI.

This clone has only a few counts. J is TRBJ1-2 and V is TRBV7-2, with unresolved D. The CDR3 is 14 amino acids. V lost 1 base and J lost 2, with 8 bases in between. CDR1 and CDR2 (germline): SGHTA, FQGNSA. The CDR3 sequence: CASSLGPLNYGYTF. The CDR3 DNA reads as TGTGCCAGCAGCTTAGGGCCGCTGAACTATGGCTACACCTTC.

This chain links TRBV11-2 with TRBJ2-1, with 16 positions matching TRBD2. The CDR3 sequence is 18 residues long. V lost 4 bases and J lost 2; bases outside the gene matches: 5. Germline CDR1 and CDR2: SGHAT and FQNNGV. The chain's CDR3 is CASSSGTSGRATYNEQFF. In DNA form, the CDR3 reads TGTGCCAGCAGCTCCGGGACTAGCGGGAGGGCCACCTACAATGAGCAGTTCTTC.